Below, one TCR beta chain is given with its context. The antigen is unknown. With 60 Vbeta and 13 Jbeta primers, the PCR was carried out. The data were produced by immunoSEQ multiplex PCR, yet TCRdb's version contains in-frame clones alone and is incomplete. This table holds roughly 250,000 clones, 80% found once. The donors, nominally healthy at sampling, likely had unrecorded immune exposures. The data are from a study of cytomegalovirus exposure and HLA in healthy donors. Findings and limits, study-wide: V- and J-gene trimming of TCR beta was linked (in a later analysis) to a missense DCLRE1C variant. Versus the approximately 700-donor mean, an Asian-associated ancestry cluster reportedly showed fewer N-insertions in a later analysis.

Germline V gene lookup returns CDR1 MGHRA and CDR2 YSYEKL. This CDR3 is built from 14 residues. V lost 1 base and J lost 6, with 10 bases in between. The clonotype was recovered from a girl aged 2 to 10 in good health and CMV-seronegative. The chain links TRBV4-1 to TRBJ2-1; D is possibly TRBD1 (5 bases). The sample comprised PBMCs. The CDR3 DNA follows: TGCGCCAGCAGCCAAGGGGTAAGGGGCAATGAGCAGTTCTTC. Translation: CASSQGVRGNEQFF.